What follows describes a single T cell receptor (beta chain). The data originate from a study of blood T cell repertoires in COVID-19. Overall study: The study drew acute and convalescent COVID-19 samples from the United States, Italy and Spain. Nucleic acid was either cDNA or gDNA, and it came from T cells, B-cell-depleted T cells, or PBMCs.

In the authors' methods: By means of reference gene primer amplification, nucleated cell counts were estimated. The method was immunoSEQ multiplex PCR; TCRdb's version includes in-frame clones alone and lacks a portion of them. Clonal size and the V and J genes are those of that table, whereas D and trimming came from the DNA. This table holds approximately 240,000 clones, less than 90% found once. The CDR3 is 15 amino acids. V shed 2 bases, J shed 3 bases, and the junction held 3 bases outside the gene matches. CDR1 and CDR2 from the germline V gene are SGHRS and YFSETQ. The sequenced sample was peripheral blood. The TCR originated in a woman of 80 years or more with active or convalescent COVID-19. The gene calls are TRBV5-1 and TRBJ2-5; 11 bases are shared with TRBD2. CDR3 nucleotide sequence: TGCGCCAGCAGCTTCGGACTAGCGGGCGAAGAGACCCAGTACTTC. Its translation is CASSFGLAGEETQYF.